This entry concerns a single T cell receptor beta chain. What it binds is unknown. CDR1 and CDR2 (germline): LNHDA, SQIVND (reference sequence). This CDR3 comprises 14 residues. V shed 9 bases and J shed 5 bases, with 19 bases lying between them. This sample stems from a study of cytomegalovirus exposure and HLA in healthy donors. The PCR contained 60 Vbeta and 13 Jbeta primers. Libraries were prepared by immunoSEQ multiplex PCR; TCRdb keeps only in-frame clonotypes and omits some of them. This specimen shows tens of thousands of clones; the ten leading clones hold approximately 11%. General study findings and limits: Presence/absence analyses treated sequencing depth as roughly uniform across donors. Most TCRs appeared rarely, but some public TCRs recurred in many donors.

The origin of this receptor is a woman in her forties or fifties in good health and CMV-seropositive. The chain employs TRBV19 and TRBJ2-5, with D possibly matching TRBD2 (6 bases). Sequences were obtained from PBMCs. CDR3 sequence: CASRGTFGSETQYF. In DNA form, the CDR3 reads TGTGCCAGCCGCGGGACTTTCGGATCGGAGACCCAGTACTTC.